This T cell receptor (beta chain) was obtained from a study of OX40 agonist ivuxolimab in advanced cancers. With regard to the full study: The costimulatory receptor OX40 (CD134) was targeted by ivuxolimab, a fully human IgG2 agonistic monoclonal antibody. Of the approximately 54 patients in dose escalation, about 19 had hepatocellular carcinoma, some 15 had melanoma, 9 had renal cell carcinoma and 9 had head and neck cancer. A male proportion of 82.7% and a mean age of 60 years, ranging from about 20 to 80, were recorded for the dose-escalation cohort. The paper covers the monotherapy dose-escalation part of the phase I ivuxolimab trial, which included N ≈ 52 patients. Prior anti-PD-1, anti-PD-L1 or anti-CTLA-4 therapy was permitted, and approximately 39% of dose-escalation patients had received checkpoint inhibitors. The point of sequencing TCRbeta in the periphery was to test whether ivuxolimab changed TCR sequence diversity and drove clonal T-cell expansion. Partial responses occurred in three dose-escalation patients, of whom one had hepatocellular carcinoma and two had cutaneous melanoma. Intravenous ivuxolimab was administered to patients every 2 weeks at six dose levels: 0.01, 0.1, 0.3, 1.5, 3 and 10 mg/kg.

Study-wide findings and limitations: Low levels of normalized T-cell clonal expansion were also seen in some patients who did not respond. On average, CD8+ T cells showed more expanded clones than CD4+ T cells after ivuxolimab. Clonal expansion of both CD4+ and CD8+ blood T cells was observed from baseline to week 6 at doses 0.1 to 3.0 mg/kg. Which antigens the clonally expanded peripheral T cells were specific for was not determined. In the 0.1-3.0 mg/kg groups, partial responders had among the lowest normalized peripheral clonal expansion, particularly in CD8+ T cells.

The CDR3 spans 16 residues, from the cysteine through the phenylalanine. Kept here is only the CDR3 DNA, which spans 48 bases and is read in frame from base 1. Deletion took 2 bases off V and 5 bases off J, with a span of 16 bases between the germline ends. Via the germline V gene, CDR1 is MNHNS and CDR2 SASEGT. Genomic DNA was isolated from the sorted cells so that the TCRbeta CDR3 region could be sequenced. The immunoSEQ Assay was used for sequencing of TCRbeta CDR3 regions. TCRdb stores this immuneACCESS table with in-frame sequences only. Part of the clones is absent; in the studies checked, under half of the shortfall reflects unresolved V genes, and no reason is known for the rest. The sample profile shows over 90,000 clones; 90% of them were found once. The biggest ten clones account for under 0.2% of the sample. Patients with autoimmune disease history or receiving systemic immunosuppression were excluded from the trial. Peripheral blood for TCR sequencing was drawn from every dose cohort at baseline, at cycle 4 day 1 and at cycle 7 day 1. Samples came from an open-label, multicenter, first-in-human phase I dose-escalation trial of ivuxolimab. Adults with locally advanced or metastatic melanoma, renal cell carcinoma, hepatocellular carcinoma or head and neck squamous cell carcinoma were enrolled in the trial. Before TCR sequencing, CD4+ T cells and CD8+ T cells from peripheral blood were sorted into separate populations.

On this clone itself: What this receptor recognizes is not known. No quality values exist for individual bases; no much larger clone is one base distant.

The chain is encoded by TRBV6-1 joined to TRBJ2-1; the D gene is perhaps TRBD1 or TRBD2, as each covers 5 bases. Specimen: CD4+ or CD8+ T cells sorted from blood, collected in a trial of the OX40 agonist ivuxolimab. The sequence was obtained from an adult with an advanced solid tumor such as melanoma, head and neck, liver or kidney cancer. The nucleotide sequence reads TGTGCCAGCAGTGAAATTGTAGGCAGGGAGCACAATGAGCAGTTCTTC. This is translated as CASSEIVGREHNEQFF.